The clone carrying this T cell receptor (beta chain) was seen a few times. The target antigen is unknown. The sample originates from a study of Graves' ophthalmopathy and Graves' hyperthyroidism. Amplifying from RNA transcripts, the study obtained TCR beta CDR3 regions. HTBI primers were used in a first-round RT-PCR, which preceded a second-round multiplex PCR. TCRdb analysed the multiplex PCR reads with MiXCR anew, one entry per CDR3 protein. This table holds around 1.1 million distinct CDR3 sequences, less than 45% found once. Study-wide points: Between ophthalmopathy and stable hyperthyroidism, a 13-signature model drew a separation with 87.88% sensitivity and 75% to 82% specificity.

Uncontrolled infections, other autoimmune diseases, pregnancy or lactation barred patients from enrollment. Diagnosis used clinical symptoms, serum thyroxine, TRAb, thyroid ultrasound and orbital computed tomography. The CDR3 spans 18 residues. V shed 2 bases and J 1 base; nucleotides not matched to a gene: 11. Per the germline V gene, CDR1 is LGHNA and CDR2 is YSLEER. The V call is TRBV4-3, the J call TRBJ2-7; 10 bases match TRBD1. Sequencing was carried out using peripheral blood or thyroid tissue (not recorded which). The sequence was obtained from an adult man with Graves' hyperthyroidism. CDR3 in amino acids: CASSQSSVPGQGSYEQYF. The CDR3 nucleotides are TGCGCCAGCAGCCAATCATCAGTACCGGGACAGGGGTCCTACGAGCAGTACTTC.